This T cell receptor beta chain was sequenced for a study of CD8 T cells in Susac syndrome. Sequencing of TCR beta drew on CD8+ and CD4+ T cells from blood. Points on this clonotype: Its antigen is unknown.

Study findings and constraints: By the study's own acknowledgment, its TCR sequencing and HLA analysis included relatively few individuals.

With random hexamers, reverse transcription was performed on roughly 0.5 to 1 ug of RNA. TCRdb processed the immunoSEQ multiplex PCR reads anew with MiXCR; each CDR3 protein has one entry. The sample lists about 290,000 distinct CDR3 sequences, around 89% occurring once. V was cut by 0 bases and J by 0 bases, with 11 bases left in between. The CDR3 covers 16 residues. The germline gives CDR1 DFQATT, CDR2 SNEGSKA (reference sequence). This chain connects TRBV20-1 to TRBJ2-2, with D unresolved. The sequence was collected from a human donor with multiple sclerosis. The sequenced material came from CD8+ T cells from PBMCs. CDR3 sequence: CSARDFPESNTGELFF. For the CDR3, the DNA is TGCAGTGCTAGAGATTTCCCGGAATCGAACACCGGGGAGCTGTTTTTT.